This TCR beta chain was captured in a study of shared clonotypes between healthy human individuals. Study context: CD4 naive cells filled three plates per donor, CD4 memory three, CD8 naive two and CD8 memory one.

The germline CDR1 and CDR2 sequences are SNHLY and FYNNEI. The CDR3 sequence is 14 residues long. V lost 7 bases and J lost 10; bases outside the gene matches: 13. This table comes from immunoSEQ multiplex PCR, and its TCRdb copy is limited to in-frame clones, with some not included. This sample has some 2,000,000 clones, with 95% found just once. Source material: naive CD4+ T cells sorted from blood. The subset denotes: CD45RA+ positively selected. This clonotype was sampled from a man between 18 and 29 years old in good health. The chain combines TRBV2 with TRBJ2-1, with 7 bases that match TRBD2. CDR3 protein: CASKVESTSWEQFF. CDR3 nucleotide sequence: TGTGCCAGCAAAGTGGAGTCGACTAGCTGGGAGCAGTTCTTC.